This section outlines one T cell receptor (beta chain) sequence together with its context. Its antigen is as yet unknown. Indicated time point: week 47, end of study. Alongside topical imiquimod, each dose of vaccine comprised 300 ug of mutant IDH1 20-mer peptide. The patients were given eight vaccinations, one each in weeks 1, 3, 5, 7, 11, 15, 19 and 23. This entry comes from a study of a mutant IDH1 vaccine in newly diagnosed glioma. Looking at the study overall: Vaccination followed radiotherapy alone by 4-6 weeks, or accompanied temozolomide cycles.

Here immunoSEQ multiplex PCR was the method, and the copy in TCRdb shows in-frame clones only, minus some. Among about 56,000 clones listed, roughly 87% were seen once. The CDR3 is 14 residues long. Germline CDR1 reads SGDLS; CDR2 reads YYNGEE. The V gene lost 1 base and the J gene lost 4 bases, with 11 bases spanning the gap. V gene TRBV9 combines with J gene TRBJ2-5; possible D gene TRBD2, 5 bases. The source was PBMCs, collected from a glioma patient whose treatment included an IDH1 peptide vaccine. This clonotype was sampled from a woman aged 45-59 years with glioma. The CDR3 DNA follows: TGTGCCAGCAGCGTAAGGCTAGCTGGAGAGACCCAGTACTTC. This codes for CASSVRLAGETQYF.